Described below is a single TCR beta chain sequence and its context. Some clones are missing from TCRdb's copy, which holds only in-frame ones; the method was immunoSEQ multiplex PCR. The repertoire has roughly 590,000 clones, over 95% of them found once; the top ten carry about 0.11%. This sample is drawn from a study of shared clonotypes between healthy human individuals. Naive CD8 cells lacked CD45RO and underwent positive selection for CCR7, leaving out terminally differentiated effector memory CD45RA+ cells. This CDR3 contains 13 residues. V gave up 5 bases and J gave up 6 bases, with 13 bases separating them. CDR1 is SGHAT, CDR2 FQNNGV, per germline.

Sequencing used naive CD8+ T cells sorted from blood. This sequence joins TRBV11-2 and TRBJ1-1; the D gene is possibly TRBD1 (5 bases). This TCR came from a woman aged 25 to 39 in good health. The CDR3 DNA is TGTGCCAGCAGCCACTATGGAGGGGCTGAAGCTTTCTTT. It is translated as CASSHYGGAEAFF. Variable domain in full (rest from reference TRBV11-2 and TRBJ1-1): EAGVAQSPRYKIIEKRQSVAFWCNPISGHATLYWYQQILGQGPKLLIQFQNNGVVDDSQLPKDRFSAERLKGVDSTLKIQPAKLEDSAVYLCASSHYGGAEAFFGQGTRLTVV.